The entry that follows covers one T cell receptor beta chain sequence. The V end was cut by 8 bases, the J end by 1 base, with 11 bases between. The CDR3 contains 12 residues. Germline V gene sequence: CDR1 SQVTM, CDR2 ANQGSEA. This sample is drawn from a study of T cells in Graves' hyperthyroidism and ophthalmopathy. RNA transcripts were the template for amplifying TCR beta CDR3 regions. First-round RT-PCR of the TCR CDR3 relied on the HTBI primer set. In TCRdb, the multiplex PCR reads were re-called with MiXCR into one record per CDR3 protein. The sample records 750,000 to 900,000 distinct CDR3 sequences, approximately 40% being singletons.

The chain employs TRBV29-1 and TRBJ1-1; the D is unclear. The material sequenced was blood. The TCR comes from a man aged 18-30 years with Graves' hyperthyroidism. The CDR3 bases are TGCAGCTCCGGACGGGGGAACACTGAAGCTTTCTTT. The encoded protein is CSSGRGNTEAFF.